This T cell receptor (beta chain) is from a study of blood T cell repertoires in COVID-19. As handled by the study authors: The authors estimated nucleated cell counts from reference gene primer amplification. Assay: immunoSEQ multiplex PCR; the TCRdb copy retains only in-frame clones and omits some. That table supplies the V and J calls and clone size; D and trimming were determined from the DNA. Among 200,000 to 250,000 clones, about 85% were seen once, and the ten largest hold 9.5% to 15%. V was trimmed by 3 bases and J by 2 bases, leaving 12 bases between them. The CDR3 loop spans 14 amino acids. Germline lookup yields CDR1 SGDLS and CDR2 YYNGEE.

The sample comprised peripheral blood. The sequence was obtained from a woman aged 18-29 years who had recovered from COVID-19. The V gene is TRBV9, the J gene TRBJ2-7; possibly TRBD1 for D (5 bases). The chain's CDR3 is CASSALDSTYEQYF. The CDR3 DNA reads TGTGCCAGCAGCGCCCTAGACAGTACCTACGAGCAGTACTTC.